The text below deals with one TCR beta chain. V dropped 1 base and J dropped 0; count of bases not matched to a gene: 5. The germline V gene has CDR1 MDHEN and CDR2 SYDVKM. The CDR3 sequence is 18 residues long. The data stem from a study of shared clonotypes between healthy human individuals. The repertoire was sequenced with immunoSEQ multiplex PCR; TCRdb's copy has only in-frame clones and lacks some. The sample has some 2,500,000 clones; just under 95% are singletons. A CD45RA-negative memory subset and a CD45RA+ naive subset were separated from the CD4+ cells. This TCR was sampled from a man between 18 and 29 years old in good health. Some clones in this sample may be carry-over from other donors' samples. The genes are TRBV28 and TRBJ2-6; TRBD2 aligns across 8 bases. Sequencing was performed on naive CD4+ T cells from PBMCs. Sample subset: CD45RA+ positively selected. The CDR3 is CASSLFGLADSGANVLTF. The CDR3 DNA follows: TGTGCCAGCAGTTTATTCGGACTAGCCGACTCTGGGGCCAACGTCCTGACTTTC.